This entry lists 17 T cell receptor beta chains sequenced from one sample in a study of shared clonotypes between healthy human individuals. Produced via immunoSEQ multiplex PCR; TCRdb's table is partial and in-frame only. Of about 2 million clones listed, approximately 95% are singletons. The sequencing input was naive CD4+ T cells sorted from blood. Subset in this sample: CD45RA+ positively selected. The receptors stem from a man aged 18 to 29 in good health.

A word on this clone: This same CDR3 is encoded by further DNA sequences in the sample. The CDR3 sequence: CAISESGGSYNEQFF. The CDR3 nucleotides read TGTGCCATCAGTGAGTCCGGGGGCTCCTACAATGAGCAGTTCTTC. The chain has TRBV10-3 and TRBJ2-1; D is perhaps TRBD2 (6 bases). The CDR3 sequence is 15 residues long. CDR1 is ENHRY and CDR2 is SYGVKD in the germline V gene. V lost 0 bases to trimming and J lost 0 bases, with 6 bases between them.

Concerning this clone: Other nucleotide sequences in the sample specify the same CDR3. The genes are TRBV6-5 and TRBJ1-1; 8 bases line up with TRBD1. Per the germline V gene, CDR1 is MNHEY and CDR2 is SVGAGI. The ends lost 2 bases at V and 4 bases at J; junction bases unmatched: 0. The CDR3 contains 13 residues. The CDR3 DNA reads TGTGCCAGCAGTTACGGACAGGGCACTGAAGCTTTCTTT. Its translation: CASSYGQGTEAFF.

This rearrangement joins TRBV29-1 to TRBJ2-7, with D possibly being TRBD1 (5 bases). The germline V gene encodes CDR1 SQVTM and CDR2 ANQGSEA. The CDR3 has 11 residues. Trimming took 7 bases from V and 3 from J, leaving 10 bases between them. The CDR3 here is CSAQTDYEQYF. The DNA for the CDR3 is TGCAGCGCACAGACAGACTACGAGCAGTACTTC.

This chain links TRBV5-1 with TRBJ2-7, with 9 nucleotides matching TRBD2. Germline CDR1 and CDR2: SGHRS and YFSETQ. This CDR3 spans 16 amino acids. The V segment lost 2 bases and the J segment 0 bases; nucleotides outside the gene matches: 6. CDR3 in amino acids: CASSFFSGGPSYEQYF. The CDR3 DNA reads as TGCGCCAGCAGCTTCTTTAGCGGGGGACCCTCCTACGAGCAGTACTTC.

The chain joins TRBV5-6 to TRBJ1-4, with TRBD1 identical over 7 bases. The germline CDR1 and CDR2 sequences are SGHDT and YYEEEE. The V and J ends lost 4 bases and 0 bases, in that order; junction bases with no gene match: 3. The CDR3 consists of 15 residues. CDR3 amino acids: CASSPQGPTNEKLFF. CDR3 bases: TGTGCCAGCAGCCCACAGGGGCCAACTAATGAAAAACTGTTTTTT.

The chain employs TRBV27 and TRBJ2-7; a possible D gene is TRBD1 (7 bases). With 7 bases removed from V and 3 bases from J, the gap between germline ends came to 16 bases. The V gene's germline CDR1 is MNHEY and CDR2 SMNVEV (reference sequence). The CDR3 totals 14 residues. The CDR3 DNA is TGTGCCAGCAAGGGTTTCAGGGGGGACTACGAGCAGTACTTC. Protein sequence: CASKGFRGDYEQYF.

V gene TRBV14 combines with J gene TRBJ2-5; 9 bases are a match to TRBD1. Germline V gene data show CDR1 as SGHDN and CDR2 as FVKESK. Trimming took 4 bases from V and 6 from J; bases not matched to a gene: 3. The CDR3 length is 13 residues. The DNA of the CDR3 is TGTGCCAGCAGCCTCGGACAGGGGAAGACCCAGTACTTC. It translates to CASSLGQGKTQYF.

J is TRBJ2-1 and V is TRBV5-4; 9 nucleotides agree with TRBD1. V dropped 3 bases and J dropped 14; count of bases not matched to a gene: 9. Germline CDR1 and CDR2: SGHNT and YYREEE (reference sequence). The CDR3 extends over 13 amino acids. CDR3 DNA: TGTGCCAGCAGCTCCCCGGACAGGGGCGGCGAGTTCTTC. Translated: CASSSPDRGGEFF. Together with reference TRBV5-4 and TRBJ2-1, the CDR3 gives the full variable domain: ETGVTQSPTHLIKTRGQQVTLRCSSQSGHNTVSWYQQALGQGPQFIFQYYREEENGRGNFPPRFSGLQFPNYSSELNVNALELDDSALYLCASSSPDRGGEFFGPGTRLTVL.

The chain combines TRBV19 with TRBJ1-5; D may be TRBD1 (6 bases). This CDR3 region has 15 residues. The V gene lost 1 base and the J gene lost 6 bases, with 13 bases spanning the gap. The V gene's germline CDR1 is LNHDA and CDR2 SQIVND (reference sequence). CDR3 in amino acids: CASSIVPGEGQPQHF. The CDR3 nucleotides read TGTGCCAGTAGTATAGTCCCAGGGGAGGGTCAGCCCCAGCATTTT.

The V gene is TRBV19, the J gene TRBJ2-1; 12 bases fit TRBD1. The CDR3 loop spans 17 amino acids. Germline V gene sequence: CDR1 LNHDA, CDR2 SQIVND (reference sequence). The J segment lost 11 bases and the V segment lost 4 bases, leaving 15 bases of the junction unmatched. The CDR3 region is CASSTNTAGQGAGKQFF. Written as DNA, the CDR3 is TGTGCCAGTAGTACGAACACCGCGGGACAGGGGGCAGGGAAGCAGTTCTTC.

This chain uses TRBV5-1 with TRBJ1-1, with D unclear. This CDR3 is built from 13 residues. Trimming took off 2 bases at V and 1 base at J, with 6 bases between the two ends. Germline CDR1 and CDR2: SGHRS and YFSETQ. The CDR3 DNA reads TGCGCCAGCAGCTTTTATGAGAACACTGAAGCTTTCTTT. Translation: CASSFYENTEAFF.

This clone was recorded only once. The rearrangement joins TRBV10-2 to TRBJ1-5; the D is unclear. The CDR3 has 11 amino acids. In germline, CDR1 is WSHSY, CDR2 SAAADI. V lost 2 bases, J lost 6 bases, and 2 bases lay in between. In nucleotides, the CDR3 is TGCGCCAGCAGTGAGGGTCAGCCCCAGCATTTT. Its translation: CASSEGQPQHF.

This clone showed up just once. The rearrangement links TRBV2 to TRBJ1-1; D ambiguous. In germline, CDR1 is SNHLY, CDR2 FYNNEI. V was shortened by 2 bases and J by 4 bases, with 14 bases between the two germline ends. The CDR3 runs 15 residues. Here the CDR3 reads CASSELWGRGTEAFF. CDR3 sequence (DNA): TGTGCCAGCAGTGAATTATGGGGTCGGGGCACTGAAGCTTTCTTT.

The genes are TRBV18 and TRBJ1-5; TRBD1 matches at 8 bases. This CDR3 is 18 amino acids long. CDR1 is KGHSH and CDR2 is LQKENI in the germline V gene. The J segment lost 3 bases and the V segment lost 6 bases, leaving 16 bases of the junction unmatched. The CDR3: CASSSRVGQGAHNQPQHF. In DNA, the CDR3 is TGTGCCAGCTCGTCACGGGTTGGCCAGGGGGCTCACAATCAGCCCCAGCATTTT.

The chain has TRBV28 and TRBJ1-6; 9 bases align to TRBD1. This CDR3 has 15 amino acids. Germline loops: CDR1 MDHEN, CDR2 SYDVKM. The V gene end was trimmed by 3 bases and the J gene end by 6 bases; junction bases not matched to a gene: 3. This CDR3 is CASSLMGQGNSPLHF. In nucleotides, the CDR3 is TGTGCCAGCAGTTTGATGGGACAGGGTAATTCACCCCTCCACTTT.

The V and J genes are TRBV2 and TRBJ2-6; no reliable D call. Trimming left V 9 bases short and J 1 base short, with 7 bases between. The germline V gene encodes CDR1 SNHLY and CDR2 FYNNEI. The CDR3 extends over 13 amino acids. The CDR3 DNA is TGTGCCAGGAGCTGGTCTGGGGCCAACGTCCTGACTTTC. Translated, it gives CARSWSGANVLTF.

This chain connects TRBV19 to TRBJ1-5; D ambiguous. The length of the CDR3 is 15 residues. CDR1 and CDR2 from the germline V gene are LNHDA and SQIVND (reference sequence). The germline V and J ends were trimmed by 3 bases and 0 bases, with 9 bases remaining between them. Written as DNA, the CDR3 is TGTGCCAGTAGTATTCGCACACCTAGCAATCAGCCCCAGCATTTT. Protein product: CASSIRTPSNQPQHF.